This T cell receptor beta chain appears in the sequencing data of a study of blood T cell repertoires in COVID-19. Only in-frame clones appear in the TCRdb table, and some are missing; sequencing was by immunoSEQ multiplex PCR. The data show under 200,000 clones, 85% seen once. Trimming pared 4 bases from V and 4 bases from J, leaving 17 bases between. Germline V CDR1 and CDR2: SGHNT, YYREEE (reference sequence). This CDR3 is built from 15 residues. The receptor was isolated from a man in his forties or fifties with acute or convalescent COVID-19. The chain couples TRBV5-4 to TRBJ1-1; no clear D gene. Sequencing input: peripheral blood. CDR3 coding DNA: TGTGCCAGCAGCCTGGCGGGTCCATCCTCCACTGAAGCTTTCTTT. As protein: CASSLAGPSSTEAFF.